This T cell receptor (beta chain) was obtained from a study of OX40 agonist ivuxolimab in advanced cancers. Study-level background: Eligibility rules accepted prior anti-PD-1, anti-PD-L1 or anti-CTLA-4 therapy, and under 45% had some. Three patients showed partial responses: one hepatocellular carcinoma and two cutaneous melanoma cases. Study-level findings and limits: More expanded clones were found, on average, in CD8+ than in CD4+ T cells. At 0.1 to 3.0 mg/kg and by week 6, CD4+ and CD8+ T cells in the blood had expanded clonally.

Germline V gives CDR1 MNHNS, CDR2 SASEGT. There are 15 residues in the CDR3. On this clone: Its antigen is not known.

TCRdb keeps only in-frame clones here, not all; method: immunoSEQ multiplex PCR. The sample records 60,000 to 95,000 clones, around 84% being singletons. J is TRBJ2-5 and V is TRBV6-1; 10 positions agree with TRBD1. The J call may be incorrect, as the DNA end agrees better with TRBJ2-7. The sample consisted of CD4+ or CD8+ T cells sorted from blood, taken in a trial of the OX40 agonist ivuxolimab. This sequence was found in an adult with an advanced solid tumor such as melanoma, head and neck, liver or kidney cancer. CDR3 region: CASNIRGTGVYEQYF. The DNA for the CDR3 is TGTGCCAGCAATATACGGGGGACAGGGGTGTACGAGCAGTACTTC.